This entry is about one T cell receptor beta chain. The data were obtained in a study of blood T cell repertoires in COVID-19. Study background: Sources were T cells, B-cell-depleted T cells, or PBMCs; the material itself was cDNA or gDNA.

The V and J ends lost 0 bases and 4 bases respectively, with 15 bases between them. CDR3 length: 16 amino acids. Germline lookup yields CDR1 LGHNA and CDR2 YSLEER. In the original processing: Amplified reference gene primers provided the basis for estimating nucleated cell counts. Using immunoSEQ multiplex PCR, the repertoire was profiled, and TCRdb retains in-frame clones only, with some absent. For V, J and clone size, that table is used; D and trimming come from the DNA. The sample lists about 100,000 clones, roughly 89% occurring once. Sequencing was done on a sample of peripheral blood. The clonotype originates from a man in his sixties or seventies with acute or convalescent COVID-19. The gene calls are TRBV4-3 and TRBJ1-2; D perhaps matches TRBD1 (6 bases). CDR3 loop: CASSQETGSGVYGYTF. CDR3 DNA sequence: TGCGCCAGCAGCCAAGAAACAGGGTCTGGCGTCTATGGCTACACCTTC.